The 4 T cell receptor beta chains reported below all come from one sample, sequenced in a study of neoadjuvant anti-PD-1 for oral cavity cancer. The time point denotes: after neoadjuvant nivolumab, at surgical resection. Assay used: immunoSEQ multiplex PCR; TCRdb lists only in-frame clones, some missing. This sample has about 37,000 clones, with 30% to 40% found just once. The source was tumor tissue, collected after nivolumab (anti-PD-1) treatment. These receptors were collected from a person between 40 and 85 years old with oral cavity squamous cell carcinoma.

This clone was seen ten or more times. V usage is TRBV2 and J usage is TRBJ2-3; 10 bases are a match to TRBD2. This CDR3 is built from 15 residues. The V and J ends lost 5 bases and 6 bases, in that order; junction bases with no gene match: 8. In germline, CDR1 is SNHLY, CDR2 FYNNEI. In nucleotides, the CDR3 is TGTGCCAGCAGTATTAGCGGGAGGACCTGGGATACGCAGTATTTT. Translating it yields CASSISGRTWDTQYF.

There are a few counts of this clone. This chain joins TRBV2 and TRBJ1-2; D perhaps matches TRBD1 (5 bases). CDR3 length equals 16 residues. V was cut by 6 bases and J by 3 bases, with 20 bases left in between. Germline V gives CDR1 SNHLY, CDR2 FYNNEI. The chain's CDR3 is CASSPWLTDLYYGYTF. The CDR3 region has the DNA TGTGCCAGCAGCCCGTGGTTGACAGACTTGTACTATGGCTACACCTTC.

CDR3 region: CATTPGQGKNTEAFF. The CDR3 coding sequence is TGTGCCACCACCCCGGGACAGGGGAAGAACACTGAAGCTTTCTTT. The gene calls are TRBV15 and TRBJ1-1; TRBD1 matches 10 bases. With V trimmed by 7 bases and J by 1 base, 6 bases remained unmatched. Per germline, CDR1 LNHNV and CDR2 YYDKDF (reference sequence). The CDR3 consists of 15 residues.

The CDR3 coding sequence is TGTGCCAGCAGCTCCGACATATACTACGAGCAGTACTTC. It yields the protein CASSSDIYYEQYF. This chain uses TRBV7-9 with TRBJ2-7, with D unclear. Trimming left V 4 bases short and J 3 bases short, with 10 bases between. The germline CDR1 and CDR2 sequences are SEHNR and FQNEAQ (reference sequence). CDR3 length: 13 residues.